The following is a T cell receptor (beta chain) sequence with its context. No antigen is known for it. The trim removed 6 bases at V and 0 bases at J, leaving 7 bases unmatched. CDR1 is MNHEY, CDR2 SMNVEV, per germline (reference sequence). The CDR3 spans 15 residues. The primer mix had 60 Vbeta and 13 Jbeta primers. Using immunoSEQ multiplex PCR, the repertoire was profiled, and TCRdb retains in-frame clones only, with some absent. Here the sample spans 170,000 or so clones, approximately 80% being singletons. The sample belongs to a study of cytomegalovirus exposure and HLA in healthy donors. Study-wide results and limits: Follow-up analysis seemed to connect common viral pathogens with several of the most significant clusters identified. A missense variant in DCLRE1C was later tied to TCR beta V- and J-gene trimming. Diagnosis of cytomegalovirus status made by the classifier reportedly showed high specificity and sensitivity.

Sequenced input: PBMCs. This receptor was taken from a man between 25 and 39 years old in good health and CMV-seropositive. This chain uses TRBV27 with TRBJ2-5, with 7 bases matching TRBD2. CDR3 amino acids: CASRRLAEYQETQYF. The CDR3 region has the DNA TGTGCCAGCAGGAGGCTAGCGGAGTACCAAGAGACCCAGTACTTC.